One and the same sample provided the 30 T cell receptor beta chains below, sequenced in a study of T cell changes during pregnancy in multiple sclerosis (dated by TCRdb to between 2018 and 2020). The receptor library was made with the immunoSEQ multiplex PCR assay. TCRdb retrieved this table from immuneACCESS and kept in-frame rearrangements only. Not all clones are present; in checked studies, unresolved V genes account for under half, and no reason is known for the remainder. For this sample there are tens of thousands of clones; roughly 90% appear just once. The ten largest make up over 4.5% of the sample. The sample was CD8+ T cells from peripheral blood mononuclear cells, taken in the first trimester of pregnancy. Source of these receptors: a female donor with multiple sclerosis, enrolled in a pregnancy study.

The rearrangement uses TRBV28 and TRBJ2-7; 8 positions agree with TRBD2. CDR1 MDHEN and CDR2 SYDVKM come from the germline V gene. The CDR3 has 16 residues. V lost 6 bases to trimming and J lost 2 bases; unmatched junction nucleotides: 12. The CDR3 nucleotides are TGTGCCAGCAGGGGGACTAGTTCCGCTCTAACCTACGAGCAGTACTTC. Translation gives CASRGTSSALTYEQYF.

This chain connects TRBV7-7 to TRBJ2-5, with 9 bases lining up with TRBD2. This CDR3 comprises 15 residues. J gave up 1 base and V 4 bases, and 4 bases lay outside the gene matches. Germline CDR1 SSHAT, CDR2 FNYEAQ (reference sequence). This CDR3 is CASSYSGGAQETQYF. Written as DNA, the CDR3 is TGTGCCAGCAGCTATAGCGGGGGAGCCCAAGAGACCCAGTACTTC.

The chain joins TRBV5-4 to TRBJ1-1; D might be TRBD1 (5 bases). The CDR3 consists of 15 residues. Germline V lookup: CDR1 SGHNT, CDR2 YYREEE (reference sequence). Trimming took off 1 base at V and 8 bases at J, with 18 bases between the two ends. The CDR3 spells CASSLLGAANLEAFF. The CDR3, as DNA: TGTGCCAGCAGCTTGTTAGGGGCAGCAAATCTAGAAGCTTTCTTT.

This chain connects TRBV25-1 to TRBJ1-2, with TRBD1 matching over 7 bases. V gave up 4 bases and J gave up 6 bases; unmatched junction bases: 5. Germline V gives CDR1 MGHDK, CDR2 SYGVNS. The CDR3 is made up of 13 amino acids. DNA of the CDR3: TGTGCCAGCAGTGCCAGGGGGTCGCATGGCTACACCTTC. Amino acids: CASSARGSHGYTF.

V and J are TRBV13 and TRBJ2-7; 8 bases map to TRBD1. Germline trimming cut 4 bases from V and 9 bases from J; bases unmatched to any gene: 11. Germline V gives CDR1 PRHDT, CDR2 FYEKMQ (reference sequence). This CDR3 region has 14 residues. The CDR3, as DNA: TGTGCCAGCAGCTCCGGGACAGGCTCTTTGGGGCAGTACTTC. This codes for CASSSGTGSLGQYF.

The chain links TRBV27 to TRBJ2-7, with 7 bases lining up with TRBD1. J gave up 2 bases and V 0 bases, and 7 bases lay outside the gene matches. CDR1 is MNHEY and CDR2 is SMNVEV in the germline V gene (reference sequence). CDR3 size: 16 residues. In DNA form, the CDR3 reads TGTGCCAGCAGTTTATCTCCAGGGACAGACACCTACGAGCAGTACTTC. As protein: CASSLSPGTDTYEQYF.

DNA of the CDR3: TGCGCCAGTTGTGAGGCTAGCGGAAGCAATGAGCAGTTCTTC. Protein: CASCEASGSNEQFF. The rearrangement links TRBV10-2 to TRBJ2-1, with 7 bases aligning to TRBD2. This CDR3 has 14 amino acids. CDR1 is WSHSY, CDR2 SAAADI, per germline. J was trimmed by 6 bases and V by 9 bases; bases with no gene match: 11.

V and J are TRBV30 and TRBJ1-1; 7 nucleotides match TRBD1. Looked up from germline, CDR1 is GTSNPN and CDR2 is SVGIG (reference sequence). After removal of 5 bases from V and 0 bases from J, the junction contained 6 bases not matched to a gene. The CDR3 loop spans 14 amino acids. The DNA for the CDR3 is TGTGCCTGGGCCTTCGGGACAGTGAACACTGAAGCTTTCTTT. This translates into CAWAFGTVNTEAFF.

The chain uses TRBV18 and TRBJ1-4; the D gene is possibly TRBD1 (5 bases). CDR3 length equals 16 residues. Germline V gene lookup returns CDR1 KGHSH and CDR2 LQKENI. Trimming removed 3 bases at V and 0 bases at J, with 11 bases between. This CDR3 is CASSPTQVATNEKLFF. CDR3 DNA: TGTGCCAGCTCACCGACACAGGTTGCAACTAATGAAAAACTGTTTTTT.

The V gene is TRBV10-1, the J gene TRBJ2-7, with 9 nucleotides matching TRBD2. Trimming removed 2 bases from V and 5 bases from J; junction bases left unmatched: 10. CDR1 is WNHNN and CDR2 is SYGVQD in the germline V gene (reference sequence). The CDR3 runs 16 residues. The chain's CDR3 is CASSEIGLALVNEQYF. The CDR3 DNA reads TGCGCCAGCAGTGAGATAGGACTAGCGCTGGTTAACGAGCAGTACTTC.

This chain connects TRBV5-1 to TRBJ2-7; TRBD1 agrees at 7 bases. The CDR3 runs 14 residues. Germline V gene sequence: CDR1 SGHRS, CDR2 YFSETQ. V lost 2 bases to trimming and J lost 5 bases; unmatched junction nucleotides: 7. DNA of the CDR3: TGCGCCAGCAGCTTTTCACAGGGGAGTCACGAGCAGTACTTC. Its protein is CASSFSQGSHEQYF.

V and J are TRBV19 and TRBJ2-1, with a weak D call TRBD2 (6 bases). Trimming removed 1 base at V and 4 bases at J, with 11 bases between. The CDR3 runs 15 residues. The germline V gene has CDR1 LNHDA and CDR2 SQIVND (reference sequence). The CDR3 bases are TGTGCCAGTAGTATAGGGCGGGGTGAATACAATGAGCAGTTCTTC. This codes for CASSIGRGEYNEQFF. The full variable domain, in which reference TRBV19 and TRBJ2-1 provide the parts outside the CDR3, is DGGITQSPKYLFRKEGQNVTLSCEQNLNHDAMYWYRQDPGQGLRLIYYSQIVNDFQKGDIAEGYSVSREKKESFPLTVTSAQKNPTAFYLCASSIGRGEYNEQFFGPGTRLTVL.

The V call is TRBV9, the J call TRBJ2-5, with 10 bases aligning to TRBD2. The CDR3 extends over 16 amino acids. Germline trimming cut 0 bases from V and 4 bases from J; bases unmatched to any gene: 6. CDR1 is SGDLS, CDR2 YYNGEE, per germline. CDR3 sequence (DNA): TGTGCCAGCAGCGTAGAACTAGCGGGAACCGGAGAGACCCAGTACTTC. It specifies CASSVELAGTGETQYF.

Here the CDR3 DNA reads TGTGCCAGCAGCAAAGACGCCGCGAGAACGGGTACCTACAATCAGCCCCAGCATTTT. This sequence encodes CASSKDAARTGTYNQPQHF. The chain is built from TRBV21-1 and TRBJ1-5. TRBV21-1 is shown as a pseudogene. This CDR3 region has 19 residues.

The CDR3 nucleotides are TGCGCCAGCAGCCTTGGACTAAGGGATGAGCAGTTCTTC. This sequence encodes CASSLGLRDEQFF. This chain links TRBV5-1 with TRBJ2-1; D may be TRBD2 (6 bases). Trimming took off 4 bases at V and 8 bases at J, with 13 bases between the two ends. In germline, CDR1 is SGHRS, CDR2 YFSETQ. This CDR3 is 13 amino acids long.

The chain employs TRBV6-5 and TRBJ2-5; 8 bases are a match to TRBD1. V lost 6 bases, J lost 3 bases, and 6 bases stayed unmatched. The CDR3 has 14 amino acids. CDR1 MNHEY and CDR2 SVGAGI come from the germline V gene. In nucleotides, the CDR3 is TGTGCCAGCAGCTGGACAGGGACCGAAGAGACCCAGTACTTC. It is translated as CASSWTGTEETQYF.

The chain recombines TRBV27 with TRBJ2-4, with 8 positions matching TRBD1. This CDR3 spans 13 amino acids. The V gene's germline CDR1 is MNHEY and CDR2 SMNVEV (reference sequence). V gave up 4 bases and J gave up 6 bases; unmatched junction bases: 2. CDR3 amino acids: CASSYDRGNIQYF. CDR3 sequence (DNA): TGTGCCAGCAGTTACGACAGGGGAAACATTCAGTACTTC.

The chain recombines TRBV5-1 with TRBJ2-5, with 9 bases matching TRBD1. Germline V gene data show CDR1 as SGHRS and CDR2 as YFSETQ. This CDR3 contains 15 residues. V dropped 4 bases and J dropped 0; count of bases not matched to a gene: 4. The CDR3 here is CASSTRTGDQETQYF. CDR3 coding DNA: TGCGCCAGCAGCACAAGGACAGGGGACCAAGAGACCCAGTACTTC.

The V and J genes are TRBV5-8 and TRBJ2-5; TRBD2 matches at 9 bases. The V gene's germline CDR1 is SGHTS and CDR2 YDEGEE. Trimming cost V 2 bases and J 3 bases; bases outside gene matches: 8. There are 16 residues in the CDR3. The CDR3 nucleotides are TGTGCCAGCAGCTTCTATGGATTAGCGGGAGAAGAGACCCAGTACTTC. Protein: CASSFYGLAGEETQYF.

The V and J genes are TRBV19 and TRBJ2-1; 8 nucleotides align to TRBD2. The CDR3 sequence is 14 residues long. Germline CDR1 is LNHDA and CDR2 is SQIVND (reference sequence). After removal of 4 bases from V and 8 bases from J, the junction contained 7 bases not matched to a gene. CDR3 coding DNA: TGTGCCAGTAGTAACGAGCGGGAGATCGATGAGCAGTTCTTC. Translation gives CASSNEREIDEQFF.

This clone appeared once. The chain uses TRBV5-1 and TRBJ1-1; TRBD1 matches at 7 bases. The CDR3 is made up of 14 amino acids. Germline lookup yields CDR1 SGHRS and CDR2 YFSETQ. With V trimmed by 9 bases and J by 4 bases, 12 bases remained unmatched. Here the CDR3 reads CATSTGTDGTEAFF. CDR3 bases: TGCGCCACATCAACCGGGACAGACGGCACTGAAGCTTTCTTT.

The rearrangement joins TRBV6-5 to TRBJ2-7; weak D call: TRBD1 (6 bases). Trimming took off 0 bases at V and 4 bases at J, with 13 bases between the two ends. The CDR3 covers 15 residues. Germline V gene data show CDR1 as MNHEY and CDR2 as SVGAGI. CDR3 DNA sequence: TGTGCCAGCAGTTACTCGATCAGGGGCACGTACGAGCAGTACTTC. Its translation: CASSYSIRGTYEQYF.

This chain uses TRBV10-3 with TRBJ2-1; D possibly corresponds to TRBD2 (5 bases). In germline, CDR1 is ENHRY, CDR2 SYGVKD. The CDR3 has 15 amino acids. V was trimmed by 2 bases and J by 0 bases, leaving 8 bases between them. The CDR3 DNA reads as TGTGCCATCAGTGAGCGAGAGGGCTCCTACAATGAGCAGTTCTTC. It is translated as CAISEREGSYNEQFF.

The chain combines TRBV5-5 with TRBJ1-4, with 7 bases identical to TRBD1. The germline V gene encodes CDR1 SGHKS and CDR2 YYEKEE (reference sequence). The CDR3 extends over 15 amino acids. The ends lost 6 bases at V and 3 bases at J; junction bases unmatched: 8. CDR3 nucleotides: TGTGCCAGCAAGGAGGGGGCGGCTTCTAATGAAAAACTGTTTTTT. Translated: CASKEGAASNEKLFF.

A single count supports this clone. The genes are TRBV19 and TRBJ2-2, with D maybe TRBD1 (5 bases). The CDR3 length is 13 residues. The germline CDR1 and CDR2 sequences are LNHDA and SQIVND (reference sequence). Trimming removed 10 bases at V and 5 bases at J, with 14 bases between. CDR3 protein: CATLGQETGELFF. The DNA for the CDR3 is TGTGCCACTCTAGGACAAGAGACCGGGGAGCTGTTTTTT.

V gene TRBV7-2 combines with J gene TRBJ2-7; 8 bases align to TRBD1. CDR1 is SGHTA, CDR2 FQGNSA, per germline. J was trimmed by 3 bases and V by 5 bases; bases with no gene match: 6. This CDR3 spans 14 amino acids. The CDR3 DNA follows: TGTGCCAGCAGCCCGGGACAGGCAAACTACGAGCAGTACTTC. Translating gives CASSPGQANYEQYF.

The CDR3 sequence: CASRDRTLSNQPQHF. The CDR3 region has the DNA TGTGCCAGCAGGGATCGGACACTGTCTAATCAGCCCCAGCATTTT. V usage is TRBV6-1 and J usage is TRBJ1-5; TRBD1 might be the D (5 bases). The CDR3 totals 15 residues. V lost 6 bases and J lost 4, with 16 bases in between. CDR1 and CDR2 from the germline V gene are MNHNS and SASEGT.

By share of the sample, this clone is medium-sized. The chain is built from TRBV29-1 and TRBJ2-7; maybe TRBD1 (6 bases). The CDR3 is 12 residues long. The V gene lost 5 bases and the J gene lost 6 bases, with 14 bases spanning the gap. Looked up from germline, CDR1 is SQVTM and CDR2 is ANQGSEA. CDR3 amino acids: CSVLRGSVEQYF. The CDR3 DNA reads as TGCAGCGTTCTAAGGGGGTCAGTCGAGCAGTACTTC.

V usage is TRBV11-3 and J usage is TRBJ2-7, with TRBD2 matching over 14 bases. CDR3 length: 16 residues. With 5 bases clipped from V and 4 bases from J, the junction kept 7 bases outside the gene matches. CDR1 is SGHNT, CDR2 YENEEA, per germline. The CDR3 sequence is CASSPHRTSGGYEQYF. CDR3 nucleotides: TGTGCCAGCAGCCCCCATCGGACTAGCGGGGGGTACGAGCAGTACTTC.

DNA of the CDR3: TGTGCCAGCAGCTTAGAAACAGGGCTGATTCGCGATGGCTACACCTTC. Protein product: CASSLETGLIRDGYTF. J is TRBJ1-2 and V is TRBV13; D perhaps matches TRBD1 (6 bases). The germline V gene encodes CDR1 PRHDT and CDR2 FYEKMQ (reference sequence). CDR3 length equals 16 residues. V was trimmed by 1 base and J by 6 bases, leaving 18 bases between them.